These 2 T cell receptor beta chains came from one sample sequenced in a study of T-cell reconstitution after alpha-beta-depleted transplantation in children. A library of TCRbeta sequences, prepared with unique molecular identifiers, was generated. TCRdb re-analysed the PCR reads in MiXCR, keeping a single row per CDR3 protein. The sample has approximately 400,000 distinct CDR3 sequences, approximately 11% seen once; the top ten hold roughly 6%. The starting material was PBMCs from the stem cell graft donor, obtained from the stem cell graft. These receptors all come from a human donor who donated a stem cell graft to a child with acute myeloid leukemia.

This clonotype showed up just a few times. The chain joins TRBV12-3 or TRBV12-4 to TRBJ1-1; D unclear. The CDR3 is 13 residues long. The germline V and J ends were trimmed by 1 base and 6 bases, with 9 bases remaining between them. Here the CDR3 reads CASSLVVPPEAFF. Here the CDR3 DNA reads TGTGCCAGCAGTTTAGTCGTACCCCCTGAAGCTTTCTTT.

This clonotype appeared a few times. The rearrangement joins TRBV15 to TRBJ2-7; no clear D gene. The length of the CDR3 is 17 residues. CDR1 and CDR2 (germline): LNHNV, YYDKDF (reference sequence). Trimming took 1 base from V and 3 from J, leaving 19 bases between them. The CDR3 region is CATSRVGMGSSSYEQYF. For the CDR3, the DNA is TGTGCCACCAGCAGAGTGGGGATGGGCTCATCCAGCTACGAGCAGTACTTC.